The source of this T cell receptor beta chain is a study of blood T cell repertoires in COVID-19. Germline-derived CDR1 and CDR2 are SQVTM and ANQGSEA. V was trimmed by 3 bases and J by 8 bases, leaving 28 bases between them. CDR3 length: 17 amino acids. This clone was counted only a few times. Libraries were prepared by immunoSEQ multiplex PCR; TCRdb keeps only in-frame clonotypes and omits some of them. Seen here are approximately 200,000 clones, around nine tenths observed once, and the top ten hold 2.7%. This TCR was sampled from a woman in her fifties or sixties with acute or convalescent COVID-19. Sequencing was carried out using peripheral blood. V and J are TRBV29-1 and TRBJ1-2, with D perhaps matching TRBD1 (6 bases). This CDR3 reads CSVEARQAVGRGKGYTF. For the CDR3, the DNA is TGCAGCGTTGAGGCCCGACAGGCCGTGGGTAGGGGGAAGGGCTACACCTTC.